This TCR beta chain was sequenced in a study of CD8+CD57+ T cells in acquired aplastic anemia (dated 2018 in TCRdb). About the full investigation: A mean of roughly 3.2 ug of DNA, ranging from 0.2 to 27.4 ug, was extracted from sorted CD4+ and CD8+ cells. A CD8+CD57+ expansion meant a frequency higher than the mean frequency seen in healthy subjects.

Notes on this clonotype: Its target antigen remains unknown. The record has no base qualities; no much larger clone is one base away.

Study-wide conclusions, independent of this receptor: CD8+ Simpson's diversity did not differ significantly between patients and healthy controls (P=0.060). Around 27 CD8+ CDR3 sequences were found to be shared between patients and controls, but these sequences appeared to be highly expressed in patients and within the immunodominant clones of the patients.

The patients picked for sequencing were ones in whom flow cytometry had shown an expansion of CD8+CD57+ cells. Every patient had a diagnosis of severe acquired aplastic anemia based on International Study of Aplastic Anemia and Agranulocytosis and Camitta criteria. At the time blood was sampled, none of the patients had received any therapy. The study deep-sequenced TCR repertoires of sorted CD4+ and CD8+ blood T cells from severe aplastic anemia patients and healthy subjects. Patients were enrolled under clinicaltrials.gov protocols 00001620, 01623167, 00001397, 00071045, 00081523 and 00961064 in the USA. Ficoll-Paque density gradient centrifugation was used to isolate peripheral blood mononuclear cells. Before DNA was extracted, CD4+ and CD8+ T cells were sorted using either FACS or magnetic beads. Profiling of TCR beta VDJ combinations and CDR3 sequences used genomic DNA as the template. An Illumina HiSeq 2000 was used for TCR repertoire sequencing. In the authors' own workflow: Repertoire assessment relied on Simpson's diversity index, CDR3 size and DJ length profiles, and TRBV/TRBJ rearrangement plots. The most abundant DNA sequence in the deep sequencing data was defined as the immunodominant clone. CDR3 amino acid sequences were checked for sharing between subjects and were compared against published repertoires and the VDJdb database. TCRdb redid the processing of the public reads, applying fastp at Q25 and MiXCR, and retained in-frame beta chains. For every CDR3 protein sequence, its rows merge into one entry that carries the most common genes and DNA. In this record, the V and J calls reflect TCRdb's handling and not the investigators' own analysis. The sample table records around 200,000 distinct CDR3 sequences; 45% to 60% of these occur just once. The ten largest clonotypes hold under 15% of the sample.

This clonotype originated in a human donor with aplastic anemia. The specimen was sorted CD4+, CD8+, or CD8+CD57+ T cells (not recorded which) from PBMCs.

The CDR3 protein: CASSLQGQGARETQYF. The DNA reads TGTGCCAGCAGCTTACAAGGACAGGGGGCACGAGAGACCCAGTACTTC. In this chain, TRBV11-3 is recombined with TRBJ2-5; the junction holds 11 bases that match TRBD1. Including cysteine and phenylalanine, the CDR3 has 16 amino acids. Of the read, only the CDR3 DNA is kept; its 48 bases are in frame from base 1. The V end gives up 2 bases and the J end 4 bases, leaving 6 bases in the junction not matched to a gene. Via the germline V gene, CDR1 is SGHNT and CDR2 YENEEA.